The TCR beta chain described here comes from a study of shared clonotypes between healthy human individuals. Looking at the study overall: Per donor, three plates held CD4 naive cells, three held CD4 memory, two held CD8 naive and one held CD8 memory. General study findings and limits: Some clonotypes were shared by all four sorted-subset donors, while others were not shared. The non-shared ones had lower generation probabilities than the shared ones. It was observed that 5% to 6% of naive CD4 clonotypes were shared across a handful of donors.

Investigators spread the genomic DNA of each subset evenly over several immunoSEQ plates. Produced via immunoSEQ multiplex PCR; TCRdb's table is partial and in-frame only. This sample has more than 2 million clones, with 85% to 95% found just once. This clone has only one observation. Its antigen is not identified. Germline-derived CDR1 and CDR2 are MNHNY and SVGAGI (reference sequence). Trimming shortened V by 8 bases and J by 3 bases, and 17 bases separated the two germline ends. CDR3 length: 14 amino acids. This receptor was taken from a man between 18 and 35 years old in good health. V and J are TRBV6-6 and TRBJ2-7; D might be TRBD1 or TRBD2, each matching 5 bases. Sequencing input: naive CD4+ T cells sorted from blood. Subset here: CD45RA+ positively selected. This CDR3 is CASRTSGADYEQYF. The CDR3 nucleotides read TGTGCCAGCCGAACCTCCGGGGCGGACTACGAGCAGTACTTC.